This TCR beta chain was captured by sequencing in a study of T cells after posttransplantation cyclophosphamide. The germline V gene has CDR1 SGHDN and CDR2 FVKESK. The CDR3 spans 13 residues. V was clipped by 4 bases and J by 3 bases, with 10 bases between them. Treatment was busulfan-fludarabine conditioning, a marrow graft, and cyclophosphamide on days +3 and +4. This clone showed up just a few times. Assay: immunoSEQ multiplex PCR; the TCRdb copy retains only in-frame clones and omits some. The top ten clones hold 7% to 8.5% of a sample with 35,000 to 40,000 clones, roughly 78% of them seen once. The gene calls are TRBV14 and TRBJ2-7; D is possibly TRBD2 (6 bases). This specimen was CD4+ T cells sorted from blood, taken approximately 1,900 days after a stem cell transplant with posttransplant cyclophosphamide. The receptor was isolated from a female patient aged 40-50 years who received an allogeneic stem cell transplant from a related donor, was CMV-positive, and had no GVHD. The graft donor may have contributed some T cells. The CDR3 DNA reads as TGTGCCAGCAGCCCCCTCGGGGGCTACGAGCAGTACTTC. Its protein is CASSPLGGYEQYF.